The rows below give T cell receptor beta chains drawn from one sample of a study of vaccination and CD4 T cells after COVID-19. MiXCR was run by TCRdb on the PCR reads, yielding one entry per CDR3 protein. The sample lists fewer than 15,000 distinct CDR3 sequences; roughly 58% were seen once. No antigens are known for them. The sequenced sample was cultured CD4+ T cells from blood, obtained after SARS-CoV-2 vaccination. The origin of the receptors is a human donor with COVID-19. Each CDR3 is given with its conserved first and last residue. Each record gives: D gene, V gene, CDR3 protein. A D gene is named only where the DNA matches it firmly.

D: NA
V: TRBV7-6
CDR3: CASSAPPRPGSGNTIYF

D: TRBD1
V: TRBV20-1
CDR3: CSARPGTGGSEREAFF

D: NA
V: TRBV20-1
CDR3: CSARDTASQGVEAFF

D: NA
V: TRBV20-1
CDR3: CSARRVGFHEQYF

D: NA
V: TRBV28
CDR3: CASTRGVGGELFF

D: TRBD2
V: TRBV20-1
CDR3: CSARDLAGEYNEQFF

D: TRBD1
V: TRBV2
CDR3: CALSDRVTDTQYF

D: NA
V: TRBV11-3
CDR3: CASSLIGTDTQYF

D: NA
V: TRBV6-1
CDR3: CASGQPRVDEQFF

D: NA
V: TRBV10-3
CDR3: CAISENRLTYQETQYF

D: NA
V: TRBV24-1
CDR3: CATSDAGTGGNTIYF

D: NA
V: TRBV10-3
CDR3: CAISESQEQFF

D: NA
V: TRBV11-3
CDR3: CASSPVNTEAFF

D: TRBD1
V: TRBV6-1
CDR3: CASSTGVGYGYTF

D: NA
V: TRBV5-1
CDR3: CASSLEGVGQPQHF

D: TRBD2
V: TRBV10-3
CDR3: CAGGAGLDDQETQYF

D: TRBD1
V: TRBV12-3/TRBV12-4
CDR3: CASSFRDRGSPLHF

D: NA
V: TRBV6-1
CDR3: CASRPALGTQYF

D: NA
V: TRBV7-9
CDR3: CASSPGGYNSPLHF

D: NA
V: TRBV7-2
CDR3: CASGKGGEETQYF

D: NA
V: TRBV24-1
CDR3: CATSRFSHYGYTF

D: TRBD1
V: TRBV7-2
CDR3: CASSSGQGAHTQYF

D: NA
V: TRBV20-1
CDR3: CSARVGQGEGDTQYF